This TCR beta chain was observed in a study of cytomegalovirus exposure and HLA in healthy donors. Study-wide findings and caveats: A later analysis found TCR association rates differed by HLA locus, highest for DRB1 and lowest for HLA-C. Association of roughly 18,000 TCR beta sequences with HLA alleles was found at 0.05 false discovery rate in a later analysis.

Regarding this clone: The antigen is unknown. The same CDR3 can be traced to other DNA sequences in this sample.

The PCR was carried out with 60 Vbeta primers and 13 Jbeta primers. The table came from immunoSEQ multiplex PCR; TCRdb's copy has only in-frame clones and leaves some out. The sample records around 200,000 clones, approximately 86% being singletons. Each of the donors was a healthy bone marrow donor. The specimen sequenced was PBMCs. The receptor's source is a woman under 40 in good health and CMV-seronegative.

DNA of the CDR3: TGTGCCAGCAGTTACTCTCGGACTAGCGGGAAAGAGACCCAGTACTTC. Protein sequence: CASSYSRTSGKETQYF. This chain links TRBV6-6 with TRBJ2-5; TRBD2 matches 12 bases. Unmatched junction bases numbered 2, after V lost 0 bases and J lost 3 bases. The length of the CDR3 is 16 residues. Per germline, CDR1 MNHNY and CDR2 SVGAGI (reference sequence).